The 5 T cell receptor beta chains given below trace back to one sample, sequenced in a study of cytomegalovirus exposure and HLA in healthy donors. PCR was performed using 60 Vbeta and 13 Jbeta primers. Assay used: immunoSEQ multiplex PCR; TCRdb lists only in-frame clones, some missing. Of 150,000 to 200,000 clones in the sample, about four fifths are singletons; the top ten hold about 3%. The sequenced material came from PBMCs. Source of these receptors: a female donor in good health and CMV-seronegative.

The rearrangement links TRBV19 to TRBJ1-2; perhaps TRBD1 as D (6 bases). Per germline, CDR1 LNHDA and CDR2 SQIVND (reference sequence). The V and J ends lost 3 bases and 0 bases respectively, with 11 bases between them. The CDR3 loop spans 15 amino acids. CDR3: CASSITTGTNYGYTF. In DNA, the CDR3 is TGTGCCAGTAGTATTACGACAGGAACTAACTATGGCTACACCTTC.

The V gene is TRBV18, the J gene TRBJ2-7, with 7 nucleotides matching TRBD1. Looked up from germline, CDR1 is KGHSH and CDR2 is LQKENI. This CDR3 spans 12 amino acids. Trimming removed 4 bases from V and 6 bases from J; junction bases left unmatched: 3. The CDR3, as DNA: TGTGCCAGCTCACAGGACAGGAGCGAGCAGTACTTC. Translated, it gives CASSQDRSEQYF.

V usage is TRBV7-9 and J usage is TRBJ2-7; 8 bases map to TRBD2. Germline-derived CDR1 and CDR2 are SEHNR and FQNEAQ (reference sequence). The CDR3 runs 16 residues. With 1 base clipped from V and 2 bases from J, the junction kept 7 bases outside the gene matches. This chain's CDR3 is CASSLVTAGGTYEQYF. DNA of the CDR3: TGTGCCAGCAGCTTAGTGACGGCGGGAGGAACCTACGAGCAGTACTTC.

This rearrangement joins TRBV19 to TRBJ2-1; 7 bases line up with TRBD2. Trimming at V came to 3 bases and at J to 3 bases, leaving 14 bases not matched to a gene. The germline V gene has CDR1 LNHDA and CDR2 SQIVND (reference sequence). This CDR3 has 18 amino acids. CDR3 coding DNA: TGTGCCAGTAGTATTCAGGCGACTAGCCAATTCATCTACAATGAGCAGTTCTTC. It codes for CASSIQATSQFIYNEQFF. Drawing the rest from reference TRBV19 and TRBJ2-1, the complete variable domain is DGGITQSPKYLFRKEGQNVTLSCEQNLNHDAMYWYRQDPGQGLRLIYYSQIVNDFQKGDIAEGYSVSREKKESFPLTVTSAQKNPTAFYLCASSIQATSQFIYNEQFFGPGTRLTVL.

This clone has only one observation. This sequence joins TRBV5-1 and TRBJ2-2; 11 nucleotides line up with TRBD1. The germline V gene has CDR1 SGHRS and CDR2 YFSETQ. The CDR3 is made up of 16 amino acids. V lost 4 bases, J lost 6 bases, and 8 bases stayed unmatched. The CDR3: CASSLGPGQGAGELFF. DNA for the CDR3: TGCGCCAGCAGCCTGGGGCCGGGACAGGGGGCCGGGGAGCTGTTTTTT.